Described below is a single TCR beta chain sequence and its context. Its antigen is as yet unknown. RNA amounts of roughly 0.5 to 1 ug underwent reverse transcription with random hexamers. TCRdb used MiXCR to reprocess the immunoSEQ multiplex PCR reads, holding one entry per CDR3 protein. The table includes 120,000 or so distinct CDR3 sequences, nearly 95% detected once. The sequenced target, TCR beta, came from blood CD8+ and CD4+ T cells. The CD8+ and CD4+ T cells were negatively isolated, with the TEMRA cells enriched by FACS. Deletions cut 0 bases from V and 3 bases from J, with 5 bases between. This CDR3 comprises 13 residues. Per germline, CDR1 LNHNV and CDR2 YYDKDF (reference sequence). This sample was taken from a study of CD8 T cells in Susac syndrome. Overall study results and limits: As acknowledged by the study, its TCR sequencing and HLA analysis included a relatively small number of individuals.

The source material was CD4+ T cells from PBMCs. The chain joins TRBV15 to TRBJ2-5; no reliable D call. The TCR comes from a human donor in good health. CDR3 nucleotides: TGTGCCACCAGCAGAGATCCGAAAGAGACCCAGTACTTC. This sequence encodes CATSRDPKETQYF.